This T cell receptor beta chain came from a study of blood T cell repertoires in COVID-19. Study overall: The study drew acute and convalescent COVID-19 samples from the United States, Italy and Spain. T cells, B-cell-depleted T cells, or PBMCs supplied cDNA or gDNA.

In the original workflow: Quantification of nucleated cells was approximated via reference gene primer amplification. Method: immunoSEQ multiplex PCR; TCRdb's copy keeps in-frame clones and lacks some. The V and J calls and clone size are taken from that table; D and trimming were inferred from the DNA. The sample comprises 30,000 to 40,000 clones, roughly nine tenths of which are singletons, and about 13% rests with the top ten. The CDR3 spans 15 residues. Per germline, CDR1 SGDLS and CDR2 YYNGEE. Germline trimming cut 3 bases from V and 1 base from J; bases unmatched to any gene: 5. Sequenced material: peripheral blood. J is TRBJ1-1 and V is TRBV9; 8 bases line up with TRBD1. The receptor's source is a man between 65 and 85 years old with active COVID-19. The CDR3 DNA reads TGTGCCAGCAGCGAGCCGGGGACAGGGAACACTGAAGCTTTCTTT. Residues: CASSEPGTGNTEAFF.